This section outlines one TCR beta chain sequence together with its context. 13 Jbeta primers and 60 Vbeta primers were used for the PCR. Some clones are missing from TCRdb's copy, which holds only in-frame ones; the method was immunoSEQ multiplex PCR. This sample has some 190,000 clones, with 80% to 90% found just once. This sample stems from a study of cytomegalovirus exposure and HLA in healthy donors. V shed 4 bases and J shed 0 bases, with 8 bases lying between them. This CDR3 has 14 residues. Looked up from germline, CDR1 is SGHRS and CDR2 is YFSETQ. This chain joins TRBV5-1 and TRBJ1-3; perhaps TRBD1 as D (6 bases). The clonotype originates from a male donor in good health and CMV-seronegative. The sample comprised PBMCs. CDR3 region: CASSQDSSGNTIYF. CDR3 bases: TGCGCCAGCAGCCAGGACAGCTCTGGAAACACCATATATTTT.